These 23 T cell receptor beta chains came from one sample sequenced in a study of blood T cells in healthy people across ages. It was with a sample-barcoded 5' primer and a J-beta primer mix that a second PCR of about 6 to 12 cycles was run. TCRdb re-derived calls from the 5' RACE reads in MiXCR, one entry per CDR3 protein. The table lists 550,000 to 700,000 distinct CDR3 sequences, 27% of them singletons. The sample consisted of blood. All receptors come from an older woman in good health.

V gene TRBV6-2 or TRBV6-3 combines with J gene TRBJ2-5; the D gene is possibly TRBD2 (6 bases). The J call may be wrong; the DNA end is better matched by TRBJ2-7. The CDR3 is made up of 17 amino acids. In germline, CDR1 is MNHEY, CDR2 SVGEGT. Here the CDR3 DNA reads TGTGCCAGCAGTTCAATAACGCCGGGACTCATGACCTACGAGCAGTACTTC. Translation: CASSSITPGLMTYEQYF.

This clonotype was seen just once. The chain has TRBV7-9 and TRBJ2-1; D perhaps matches TRBD1 (5 bases). This CDR3 is 14 amino acids long. CDR1 is SEHNR, CDR2 FQNEAQ, per germline (reference sequence). V was pared by 1 base and J by 3 bases, with 7 bases between. Written as DNA, the CDR3 is TGTGCCAGCAGCTTAGGACAGCGCTACAATGAGCAGTTCTTC. Translating it yields CASSLGQRYNEQFF.

The chain carries TRBV27 and TRBJ2-7, with 9 bases aligning to TRBD1. The CDR3 length is 16 residues. The junction had 6 bases not matched to a gene; V was cut back by 0 bases and J by 3 bases. In germline, CDR1 is MNHEY, CDR2 SMNVEV (reference sequence). CDR3 DNA: TGTGCCAGCAGTTTATCCGACAGGGGGGGATTCTACGAGCAGTACTTC. This gives the protein CASSLSDRGGFYEQYF.

This chain links TRBV7-6 with TRBJ2-7; the D gene could be TRBD1 or TRBD2 (5 bases each). The CDR3 covers 13 residues. V was pared by 6 bases and J by 6 bases, with 15 bases between. CDR1 is SGHVS and CDR2 is FNYEAQ in the germline V gene. The CDR3 sequence is CASSQGPNCEQYF. CDR3 in DNA: TGTGCCAGCAGTCAGGGACCGAACTGCGAGCAGTACTTC.

About this clonotype: A read error may account for a junction end that differs from germline. V and J are TRBV7-9 and TRBJ1-4; 10 bases map to TRBD1. The CDR3 sequence is 14 residues long. CDR1 and CDR2 (germline): SEHNR, FQNEAQ (reference sequence). This CDR3 reads CASNAGTGDEKLFF. CDR3 sequence (DNA): TGTGCAAGCAACGCGGGGACAGGGGACGAAAAACTGTTTTTT.

This clonotype was observed a handful of times. V gene TRBV6-6 combines with J gene TRBJ1-3, with unresolved D. The CDR3 runs to 11 residues. Deletions cut 6 bases from V and 5 bases from J, with 5 bases between. Germline lookup yields CDR1 MNHNY and CDR2 SVGAGI (reference sequence). This CDR3 reads CASSPRNTIYF. CDR3 bases: TGTGCCAGCAGCCCCCGAAACACCATATATTTT.

This clonotype was counted between two and nine times. CDR3 DNA: TGTGCCAGCAGCTTAGCGCGGGGGGGTAGCGAAAAACTGTTTTTT. This codes for CASSLARGGSEKLFF. The genes are TRBV7-2 and TRBJ1-4; tentative D call: TRBD1 (5 bases). The CDR3 length is 15 residues. Germline assignment: CDR1 SGHTA and CDR2 FQGNSA. With 0 bases removed from V and 8 bases from J, the gap between germline ends came to 13 bases.

The chain employs TRBV6-2 or TRBV6-3 and TRBJ2-1; no clear D. V lost 6 bases, J lost 8 bases, and 11 bases lay in between. CDR3 length: 12 amino acids. CDR1 is MNHEY and CDR2 is SVGEGT in the germline V gene. The CDR3 loop is CASSRARDEQFF. The CDR3 DNA reads TGTGCCAGCAGCCGAGCTAGGGATGAGCAGTTCTTC.

Worth noting for this clonotype: This may stem from a read error, because a much larger clone lies one nucleotide away. The chain links TRBV10-3 to TRBJ2-2; no reliable D call. Germline loops: CDR1 ENHRY, CDR2 SYGVKD. This CDR3 comprises 17 residues. V lost 6 bases and J 0 bases, leaving 17 bases between the germline ends. In DNA form, the CDR3 reads TGTGCCATCAGAATGGGCAGGATTTACGCGAACACCGGGGAGCTGTTTTTT. Its protein is CAIRMGRIYANTGELFF.

This clonotype was counted many times. This chain links TRBV9 with TRBJ1-1; D gene ambiguous. Per the germline V gene, CDR1 is SGDLS and CDR2 is YYNGEE. The CDR3 contains 14 residues. V lost 4 bases and J 0 bases, leaving 10 bases between the germline ends. The DNA for the CDR3 is TGTGCCAGCAGCCCCCGTCACTTGAACACTGAAGCTTTCTTT. This sequence encodes CASSPRHLNTEAFF.

This clonotype was picked up a small number of times. A much larger clone lies one base from this, so it may be a read error. The chain combines TRBV21-1 with TRBJ2-1; the D call of TRBD2 is as the table states it, not checked on the DNA. TRBV21-1 is annotated as a pseudogene. The CDR3 has 19 amino acids. CDR3 in DNA: TGTGCCAGCAGCCCTCAGCACCGCCCTGCGGGGGGGTGTACAAGGGAGCAGTTCTTC. Its protein is CASSPQHRPAGGCTREQFF.

This clonotype occurred a few times. This sequence joins TRBV7-2 and TRBJ2-1; 8 bases fit TRBD2. The last part of the DNA fits TRBJ2-5 better; the J call may be wrong. This CDR3 has 15 amino acids. Germline CDR1 SGHTA, CDR2 FQGNSA. The CDR3 reads CASSSGGGAGETQYF. CDR3 nucleotide sequence: TGTGCCAGCAGCTCGGGGGGGGGCGCAGGAGAGACCCAGTACTTC.

This clonotype was observed a few times. The V call is TRBV6-2 or TRBV6-3, the J call TRBJ2-7, with 10 nucleotides matching TRBD1. The CDR3 has 18 residues. Per the germline V gene, CDR1 is MNHEY and CDR2 is SVGEGT. V trimming: 3 bases; J trimming: 0 bases; junction bases outside the gene matches: 11. Here the CDR3 DNA reads TGTGCCAGCAGTTATTATCCGGGACAGGGGAGGTCCTCCTACGAGCAGTACTTC. The encoded protein is CASSYYPGQGRSSYEQYF.

This sequence joins TRBV4-2 and TRBJ2-5, with 13 bases fitting TRBD2. The CDR3 runs 18 residues. The ends lost 4 bases at V and 1 base at J; junction bases unmatched: 9. Germline-derived CDR1 and CDR2 are LGHNA and YNFKEQ. The CDR3 DNA follows: TGTGCCAGCAGCCCCGCCGGGACTAGCGGGACTTTCCAAGAGACCCAGTACTTC. Residues: CASSPAGTSGTFQETQYF.

The J gene is TRBJ2-7, the V gene TRBV6-5; D is unclear. Per the germline V gene, CDR1 is MNHEY and CDR2 is SVGAGI. V lost 9 bases, J lost 1 base, and 7 bases lay in between. This CDR3 spans 11 amino acids. The CDR3 loop reads CASTFSYEQYF. CDR3 sequence (DNA): TGTGCCAGTACTTTTTCCTACGAGCAGTACTTC.

V and J are TRBV7-9 and TRBJ1-2, with 7 positions matching TRBD1. With 2 bases clipped from V and 10 bases from J, the junction kept 13 bases outside the gene matches. The length of the CDR3 is 15 residues. CDR1 and CDR2 from the germline V gene are SEHNR and FQNEAQ (reference sequence). Here the CDR3 reads CASSLHTTGRFFYTF. CDR3 sequence (DNA): TGTGCCAGCAGCTTACACACGACAGGGCGATTTTTCTACACCTTC.

The rearrangement links TRBV2 to TRBJ2-3; D gene ambiguous. This CDR3 comprises 12 residues. Germline values: CDR1 SNHLY, CDR2 FYNNEI. Trimming shortened V by 2 bases and J by 5 bases, and 5 bases separated the two germline ends. The CDR3 loop reads CASSEWEDTQYF. For the CDR3, the DNA is TGTGCCAGCAGTGAATGGGAAGATACGCAGTATTTT.

The V call is TRBV7-9, the J call TRBJ2-5; D is undetermined. The J call may not be correct, given that the DNA end is closer to TRBJ2-7. The CDR3 has 14 amino acids. Germline V gene sequence: CDR1 SEHNR, CDR2 FQNEAQ (reference sequence). CDR3 in amino acids: CASSLAKQTYEQYF. The CDR3 region has the DNA TGTGCCAGCAGCTTAGCGAAACAGACCTACGAGCAGTACTTC.

V and J are TRBV7-8 and TRBJ2-7; the D gene is possibly TRBD1 (6 bases). From germline, CDR1 is SGHVS and CDR2 FQNEAQ. Trimming shortened V by 3 bases and J by 7 bases, and 19 bases separated the two germline ends. The CDR3 extends over 15 amino acids. The CDR3 sequence is CASSFSGTPRGEQYF. As DNA, the CDR3 is TGTGCCAGCAGCTTTTCCGGGACACCAAGGGGAGAGCAGTACTTC. The full variable domain, completed using reference TRBV7-8 and TRBJ2-7, is GAGVSQSPRYKVAKRGQDVALRCDPISGHVSLFWYQQALGQGPEFLTYFQNEAQLDKSGLPSDRFFAERPEGSVSTLKIQRTQQEDSAVYLCASSFSGTPRGEQYFGPGTRLTVT.

The rearrangement uses TRBV6-2 or TRBV6-3 and TRBJ1-2; D unclear. The CDR3 totals 13 residues. V dropped 3 bases and J dropped 8 bases, with 13 bases sitting between them. Per the germline V gene, CDR1 is MNHEY and CDR2 is SVGEGT. CDR3 residues: CASSYRTEGGYTF. Here the CDR3 DNA reads TGTGCCAGCAGTTATCGGACGGAAGGAGGCTACACCTTC.

The chain carries TRBV20-1 and TRBJ1-2, with D possibly matching TRBD1 (6 bases). V was trimmed by 6 bases and J by 4 bases, leaving 21 bases between them. CDR1 is DFQATT and CDR2 is SNEGSKA in the germline V gene (reference sequence). The length of the CDR3 is 15 residues. CDR3 amino acids: CSAQNRVGLLYGYTF. In nucleotides, the CDR3 is TGCAGTGCGCAGAACAGGGTGGGGCTACTCTATGGCTACACCTTC.

This clonotype was counted ten times or more. This rearrangement joins TRBV29-1 to TRBJ1-4, with D tentatively TRBD1 (5 bases). From germline, CDR1 is SQVTM and CDR2 ANQGSEA. Trimming cost V 4 bases and J 4 bases, with 10 bases left between them. The CDR3 spans 13 residues. For the CDR3, the DNA is TGCAGCGTTGTAACGGGACTTAATGAAAAACTGTTTTTT. The encoded protein is CSVVTGLNEKLFF. Filled out from reference TRBV29-1 and TRBJ1-4, the complete variable domain reads SAVISQKPSRDICQRGTSLTIQCQVDSQVTMMFWYRQQPGQSLTLIATANQGSEATYESGFVIDKFPISRPNLTFSTLTVSNMSPEDSSIYLCSVVTGLNEKLFFGSGTQLSVL.

This chain uses TRBV20-1 with TRBJ2-5; possibly TRBD1 for D (6 bases). With the DNA end fitting TRBJ2-7 better, the J assignment may be wrong. From germline, CDR1 is DFQATT and CDR2 SNEGSKA (reference sequence). The CDR3 consists of 17 residues. CDR3 nucleotide sequence: TGCAGTGCTAGAGACCCCATCAGAGGGGGTCAAGCCTACGAGCAGTACTTC. This gives the protein CSARDPIRGGQAYEQYF.